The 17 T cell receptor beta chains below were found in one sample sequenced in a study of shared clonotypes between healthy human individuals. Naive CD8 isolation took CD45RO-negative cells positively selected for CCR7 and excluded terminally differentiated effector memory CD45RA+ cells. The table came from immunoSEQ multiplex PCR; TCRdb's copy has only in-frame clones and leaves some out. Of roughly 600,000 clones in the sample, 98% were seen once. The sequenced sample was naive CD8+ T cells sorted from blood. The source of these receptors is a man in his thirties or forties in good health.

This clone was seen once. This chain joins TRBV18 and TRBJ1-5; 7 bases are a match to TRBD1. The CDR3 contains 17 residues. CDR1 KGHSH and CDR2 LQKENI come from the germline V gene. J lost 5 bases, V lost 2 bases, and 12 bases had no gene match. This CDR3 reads CASSPAGGMIRHQPQHF. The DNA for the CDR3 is TGTGCCAGCTCACCAGCAGGGGGAATGATTCGTCATCAGCCCCAGCATTTT.

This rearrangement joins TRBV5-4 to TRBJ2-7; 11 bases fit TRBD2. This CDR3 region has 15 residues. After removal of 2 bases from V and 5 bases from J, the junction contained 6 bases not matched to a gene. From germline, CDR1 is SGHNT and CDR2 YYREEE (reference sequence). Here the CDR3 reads CASSLGTSGRNEQYF. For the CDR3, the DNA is TGTGCCAGCAGCTTAGGTACTAGCGGGAGAAACGAGCAGTACTTC.

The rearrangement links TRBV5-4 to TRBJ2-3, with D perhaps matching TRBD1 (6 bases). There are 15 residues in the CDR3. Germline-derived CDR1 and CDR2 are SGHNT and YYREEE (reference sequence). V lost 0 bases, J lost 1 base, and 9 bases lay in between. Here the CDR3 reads CASSLGQEGTDTQYF. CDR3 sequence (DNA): TGTGCCAGCAGCTTGGGACAGGAAGGCACAGATACGCAGTATTTT.

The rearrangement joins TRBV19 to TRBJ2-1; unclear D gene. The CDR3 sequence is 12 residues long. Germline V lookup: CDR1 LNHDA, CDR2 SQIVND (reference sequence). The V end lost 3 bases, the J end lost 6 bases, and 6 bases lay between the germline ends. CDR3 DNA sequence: TGTGCCAGTAGTATTTGGCGCAATGAGCAGTTCTTC. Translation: CASSIWRNEQFF.

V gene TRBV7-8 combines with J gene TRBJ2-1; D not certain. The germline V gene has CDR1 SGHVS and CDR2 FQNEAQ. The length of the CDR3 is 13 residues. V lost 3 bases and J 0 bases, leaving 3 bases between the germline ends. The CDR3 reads CASSFSSYNEQFF. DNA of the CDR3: TGTGCCAGCAGCTTCAGCTCCTACAATGAGCAGTTCTTC.

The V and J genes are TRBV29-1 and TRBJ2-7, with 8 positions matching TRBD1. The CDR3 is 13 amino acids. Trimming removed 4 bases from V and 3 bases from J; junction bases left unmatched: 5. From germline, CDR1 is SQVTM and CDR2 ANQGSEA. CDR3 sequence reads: CSVVGTGYYEQYF. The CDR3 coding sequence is TGCAGCGTTGTTGGGACAGGATACTACGAGCAGTACTTC.

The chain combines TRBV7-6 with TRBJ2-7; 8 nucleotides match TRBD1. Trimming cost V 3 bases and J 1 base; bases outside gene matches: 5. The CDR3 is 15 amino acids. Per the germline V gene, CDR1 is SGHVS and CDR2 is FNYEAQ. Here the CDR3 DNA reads TGTGCCAGCAGCTTGAAACAGGGGGTGTCCTACGAGCAGTACTTC. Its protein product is CASSLKQGVSYEQYF. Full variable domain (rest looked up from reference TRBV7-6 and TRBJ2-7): GAGVSQSPRYKVTKRGQDVALRCDPISGHVSLYWYRQALGQGPEFLTYFNYEAQQDKSGLPNDRFSAERPEGSISTLTIQRTEQRDSAMYRCASSLKQGVSYEQYFGPGTRLTVT.

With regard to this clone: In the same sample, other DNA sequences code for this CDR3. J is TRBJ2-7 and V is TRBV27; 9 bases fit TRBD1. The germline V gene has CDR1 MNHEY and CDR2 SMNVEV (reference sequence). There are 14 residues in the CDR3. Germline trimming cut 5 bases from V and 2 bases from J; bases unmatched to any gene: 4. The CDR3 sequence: CASSRGQGAYEQYF. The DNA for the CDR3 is TGTGCCAGCAGTCGGGGACAGGGAGCCTACGAGCAGTACTTC.

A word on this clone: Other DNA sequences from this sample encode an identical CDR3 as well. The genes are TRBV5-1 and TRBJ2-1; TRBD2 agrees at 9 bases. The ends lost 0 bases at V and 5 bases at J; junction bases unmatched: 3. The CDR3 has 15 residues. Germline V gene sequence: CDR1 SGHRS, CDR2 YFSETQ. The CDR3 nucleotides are TGCGCCAGCAGCTTGGGTCTAGCGGGAAACAATGAGCAGTTCTTC. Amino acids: CASSLGLAGNNEQFF.

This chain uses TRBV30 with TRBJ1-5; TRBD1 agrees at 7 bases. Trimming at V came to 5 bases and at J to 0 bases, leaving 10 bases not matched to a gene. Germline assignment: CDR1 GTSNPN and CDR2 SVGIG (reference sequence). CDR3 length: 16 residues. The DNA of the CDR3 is TGTGCCTGGTCCGGGACAGATCTTTATAGCAATCAGCCCCAGCATTTT. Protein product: CAWSGTDLYSNQPQHF.

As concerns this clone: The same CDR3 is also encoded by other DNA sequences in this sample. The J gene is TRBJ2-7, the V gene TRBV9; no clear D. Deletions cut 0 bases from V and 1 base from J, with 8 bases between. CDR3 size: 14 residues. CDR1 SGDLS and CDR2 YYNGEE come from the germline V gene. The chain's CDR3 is CASSVEASSYEQYF. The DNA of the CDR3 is TGTGCCAGCAGCGTAGAGGCCAGTTCCTACGAGCAGTACTTC.

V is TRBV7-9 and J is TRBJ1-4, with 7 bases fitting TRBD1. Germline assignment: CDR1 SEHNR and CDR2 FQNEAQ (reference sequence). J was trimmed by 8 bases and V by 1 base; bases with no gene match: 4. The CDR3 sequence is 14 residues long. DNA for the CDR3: TGTGCCAGCAGCTTAGGGGGACAGAGCGAAAAACTGTTTTTT. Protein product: CASSLGGQSEKLFF.

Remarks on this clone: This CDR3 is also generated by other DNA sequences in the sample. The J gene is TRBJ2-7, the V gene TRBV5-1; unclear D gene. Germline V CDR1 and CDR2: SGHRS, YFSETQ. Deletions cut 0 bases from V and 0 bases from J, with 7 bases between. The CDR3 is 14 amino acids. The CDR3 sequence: CASSLGVDSYEQYF. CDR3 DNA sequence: TGCGCCAGCAGCTTGGGTGTCGACTCCTACGAGCAGTACTTC. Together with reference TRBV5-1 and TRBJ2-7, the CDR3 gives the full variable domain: KAGVTQTPRYLIKTRGQQVTLSCSPISGHRSVSWYQQTPGQGLQFLFEYFSETQRNKGNFPGRFSGRQFSNSRSEMNVSTLELGDSALYLCASSLGVDSYEQYFGPGTRLTVT.

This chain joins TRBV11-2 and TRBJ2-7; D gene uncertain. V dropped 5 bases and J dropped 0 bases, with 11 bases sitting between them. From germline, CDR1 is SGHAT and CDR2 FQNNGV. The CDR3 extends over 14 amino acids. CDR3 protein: CASSVSHFSYEQYF. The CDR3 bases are TGTGCCAGCAGCGTCTCTCATTTCTCCTACGAGCAGTACTTC.

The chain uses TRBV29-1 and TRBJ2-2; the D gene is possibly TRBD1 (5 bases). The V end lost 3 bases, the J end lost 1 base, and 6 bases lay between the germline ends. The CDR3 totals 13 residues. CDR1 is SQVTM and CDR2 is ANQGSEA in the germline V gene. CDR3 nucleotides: TGCAGCGTTGAGGGGCGGAACACCGGGGAGCTGTTTTTT. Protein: CSVEGRNTGELFF.

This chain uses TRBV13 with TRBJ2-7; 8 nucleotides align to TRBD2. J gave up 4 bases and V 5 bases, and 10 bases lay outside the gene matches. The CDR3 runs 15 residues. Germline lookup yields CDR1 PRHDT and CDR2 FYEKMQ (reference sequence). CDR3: CASSPPQLAEYEQYF. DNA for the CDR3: TGTGCCAGCAGCCCCCCCCAACTAGCGGAGTACGAGCAGTACTTC.

The DNA for the CDR3 is TGCGCCAGCAGCCAAGGACTAGGCGATAACACCGGGGAGCTGTTTTTT. Translated, it gives CASSQGLGDNTGELFF. V gene TRBV4-3 combines with J gene TRBJ2-2, with D tentatively TRBD2 (6 bases). This CDR3 spans 16 amino acids. Germline V gene lookup returns CDR1 LGHNA and CDR2 YSLEER. Trimming took off 1 base at V and 2 bases at J, with 11 bases between the two ends.